This is a list of T cell receptor beta chains from one sample in a study of cytotoxic CD8 clonotypes in ibrutinib-treated CLL. The method was immunoSEQ multiplex PCR; TCRdb's version includes in-frame clones alone and lacks a portion of them. The repertoire holds approximately 12,000 clones, with roughly 60% as singletons. This sample comprised PBMCs, obtained before ibrutinib treatment. These receptor sequences come from a human donor with chronic lymphocytic leukemia. Each CDR3 is given with its conserved first and last residue. Each record gives: J gene, V gene, clone size, D gene, CDR3 protein, CDR3 DNA. A D gene is named only where the DNA matches it firmly. Clone size is not always given. Where it is, it says once, few, many or a class for expanded clones.

J gene: TRBJ1-2
V gene: TRBV4-1
clone size: -
D gene: -
CDR3 protein: CASSQPLFPSGHGYTF
CDR3 DNA: TGCGCCAGCAGCCAACCCCTATTCCCCTCAGGGCACGGCTACACCTTC

J gene: TRBJ2-1
V gene: TRBV18
clone size: -
D gene: -
CDR3 protein: CASSAGSQLYNEQFF
CDR3 DNA: TGTGCCAGCTCAGCAGGGTCCCAACTCTACAATGAGCAGTTCTTC

J gene: TRBJ2-2
V gene: TRBV7-6
clone size: -
D gene: TRBD1
CDR3 protein: CASSPGQGGTGELFF
CDR3 DNA: TGTGCCAGCAGCCCGGGACAGGGGGGTACCGGGGAGCTGTTTTTT

J gene: TRBJ2-1
V gene: TRBV7-9
clone size: once
D gene: TRBD1
CDR3 protein: CASSLKPDRGGEQFF
CDR3 DNA: TGTGCCAGCAGCTTAAAGCCCGACAGGGGCGGAGAGCAGTTCTTC

J gene: TRBJ1-5
V gene: TRBV19
clone size: -
D gene: -
CDR3 protein: CASSIGWGWSQPQHF
CDR3 DNA: TGTGCCAGTAGTATAGGTTGGGGCTGGAGTCAGCCCCAGCATTTT

J gene: TRBJ2-1
V gene: TRBV7-8
clone size: -
D gene: TRBD2
CDR3 protein: CASSLVGLAALWYNEQFF
CDR3 DNA: TGTGCCAGCAGCTTAGTAGGGCTAGCGGCCCTGTGGTACAATGAGCAGTTCTTC

J gene: TRBJ2-2
V gene: TRBV27
clone size: few
D gene: TRBD2
CDR3 protein: CASSSVRGGDTGELFF
CDR3 DNA: TGTGCCAGCAGTTCCGTACGGGGGGGAGACACCGGGGAGCTGTTTTTT

J gene: TRBJ2-1
V gene: TRBV5-6
clone size: -
D gene: -
CDR3 protein: CASSLAGTYNEQFF
CDR3 DNA: TGTGCCAGCAGCTTGGCAGGGACCTACAATGAGCAGTTCTTC

J gene: TRBJ1-6
V gene: TRBV5-4
clone size: -
D gene: TRBD1
CDR3 protein: CASTYPGTENSPLHF
CDR3 DNA: TGTGCCAGCACCTACCCCGGGACAGAGAATTCACCCCTCCACTTT

J gene: TRBJ2-1
V gene: TRBV28
clone size: -
D gene: TRBD2
CDR3 protein: CASSLRVAGGLYNEQFF
CDR3 DNA: TGTGCCAGCAGTTTAAGGGTCGCGGGGGGCTTATACAATGAGCAGTTCTTC

J gene: TRBJ2-3
V gene: TRBV29-1
clone size: once
D gene: -
CDR3 protein: CSVMGGGGSGTDTQYF
CDR3 DNA: TGCAGCGTCATGGGGGGCGGGGGCTCTGGCACAGATACGCAGTATTTT

J gene: TRBJ1-1
V gene: TRBV9
clone size: -
D gene: -
CDR3 protein: CASSVVGGGSTEAFF
CDR3 DNA: TGTGCCAGCAGCGTAGTAGGTGGAGGGAGCACTGAAGCTTTCTTT

J gene: TRBJ1-6
V gene: TRBV5-5
clone size: -
D gene: -
CDR3 protein: CASSLGQVLNSYNSPLHF
CDR3 DNA: TGTGCCAGCAGCTTGGGGCAGGTCTTGAACTCCTATAATTCACCCCTCCACTTT

J gene: TRBJ2-2
V gene: TRBV19
clone size: -
D gene: TRBD1
CDR3 protein: CASNKKAGQGGTGELFF
CDR3 DNA: TGTGCCAGTAATAAAAAAGCGGGACAGGGAGGCACCGGGGAGCTGTTTTTT

J gene: TRBJ1-2
V gene: TRBV5-1
clone size: -
D gene: TRBD1
CDR3 protein: CASSFTGGINYGYTF
CDR3 DNA: TGCGCCAGCAGTTTTACAGGGGGAATCAACTATGGCTACACCTTC

J gene: TRBJ1-1
V gene: TRBV18
clone size: -
D gene: TRBD1
CDR3 protein: CASSPPNRGTMNTEAFF
CDR3 DNA: TGTGCCAGCTCACCACCGAACAGGGGTACTATGAACACTGAAGCTTTCTTT

J gene: TRBJ1-5
V gene: TRBV4-3
clone size: -
D gene: TRBD1
CDR3 protein: CASSHDRGGNQPQHF
CDR3 DNA: TGCGCCAGCAGCCACGACAGGGGGGGCAATCAGCCCCAGCATTTT

J gene: TRBJ2-5
V gene: TRBV6-6
clone size: few
D gene: -
CDR3 protein: CASRLGAGVTGAQYF
CDR3 DNA: TGTGCCAGCAGGTTGGGGGCCGGGGTGACCGGGGCCCAGTACTTC

J gene: TRBJ1-2
V gene: TRBV7-9
clone size: -
D gene: -
CDR3 protein: CASSLTAGGAYGYTF
CDR3 DNA: TGTGCCAGCAGCTTAACGGCAGGCGGCGCCTATGGCTACACCTTC